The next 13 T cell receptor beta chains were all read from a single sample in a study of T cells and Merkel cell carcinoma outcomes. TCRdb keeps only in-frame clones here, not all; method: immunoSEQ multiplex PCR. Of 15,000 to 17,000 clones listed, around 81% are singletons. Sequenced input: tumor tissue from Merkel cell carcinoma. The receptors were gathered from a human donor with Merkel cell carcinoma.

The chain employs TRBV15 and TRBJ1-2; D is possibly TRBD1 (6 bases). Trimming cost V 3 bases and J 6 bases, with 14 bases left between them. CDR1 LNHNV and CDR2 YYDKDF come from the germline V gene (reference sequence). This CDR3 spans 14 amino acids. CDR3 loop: CATSRRGGAHGYTF. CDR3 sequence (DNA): TGTGCCACCAGCAGGCGAGGGGGGGCCCATGGCTACACCTTC.

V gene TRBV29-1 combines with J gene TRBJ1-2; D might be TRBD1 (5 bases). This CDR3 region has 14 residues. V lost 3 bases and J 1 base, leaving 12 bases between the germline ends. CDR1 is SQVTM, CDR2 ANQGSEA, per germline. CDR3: CSVEEQGYNYGYTF. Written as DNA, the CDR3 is TGCAGCGTTGAGGAGCAGGGTTATAACTATGGCTACACCTTC.

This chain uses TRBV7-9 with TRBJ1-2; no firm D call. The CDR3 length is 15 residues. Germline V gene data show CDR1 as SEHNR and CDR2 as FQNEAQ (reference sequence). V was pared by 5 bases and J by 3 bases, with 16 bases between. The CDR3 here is CASSPPWEADYGYTF. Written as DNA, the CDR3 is TGTGCCAGCAGCCCCCCATGGGAGGCAGACTATGGCTACACCTTC.

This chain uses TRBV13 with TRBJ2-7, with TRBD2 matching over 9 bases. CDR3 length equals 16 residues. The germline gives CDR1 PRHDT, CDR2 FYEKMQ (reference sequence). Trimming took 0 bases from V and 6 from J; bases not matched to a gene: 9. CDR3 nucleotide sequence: TGTGCCAGCAGCTTAGGAGGGCGGGGGGGCCCTCCCGAGCAGTACTTC. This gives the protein CASSLGGRGGPPEQYF.

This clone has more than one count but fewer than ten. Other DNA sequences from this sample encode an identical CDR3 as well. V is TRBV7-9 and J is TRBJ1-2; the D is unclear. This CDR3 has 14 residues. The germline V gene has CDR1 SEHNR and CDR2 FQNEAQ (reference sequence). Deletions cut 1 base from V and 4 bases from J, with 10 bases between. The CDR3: CASSLGWPPYGYTF. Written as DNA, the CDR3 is TGTGCCAGCAGCTTAGGTTGGCCTCCCTATGGCTACACCTTC.

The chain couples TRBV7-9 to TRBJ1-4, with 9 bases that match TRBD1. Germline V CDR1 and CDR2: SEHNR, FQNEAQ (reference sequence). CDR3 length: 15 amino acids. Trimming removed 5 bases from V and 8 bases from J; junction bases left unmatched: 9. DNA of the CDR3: TGTGCCAGCAGCCCGACAGGGGGAAGGGGCGAAAAACTGTTTTTT. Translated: CASSPTGGRGEKLFF. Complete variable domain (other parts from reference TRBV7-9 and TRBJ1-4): DTGVSQNPRHKITKRGQNVTFRCDPISEHNRLYWYRQTLGQGPEFLTYFQNEAQLEKSRLLSDRFSAERPKGSFSTLEIQRTEQGDSAMYLCASSPTGGRGEKLFFGSGTQLSVL.

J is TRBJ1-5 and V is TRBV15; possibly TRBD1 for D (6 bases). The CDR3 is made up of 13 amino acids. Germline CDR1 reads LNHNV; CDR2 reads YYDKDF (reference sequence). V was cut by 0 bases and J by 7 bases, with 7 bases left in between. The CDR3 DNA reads TGTGCCACCAGCAGAGAAGGGGGGCAGCCCCAGCATTTT. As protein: CATSREGGQPQHF.

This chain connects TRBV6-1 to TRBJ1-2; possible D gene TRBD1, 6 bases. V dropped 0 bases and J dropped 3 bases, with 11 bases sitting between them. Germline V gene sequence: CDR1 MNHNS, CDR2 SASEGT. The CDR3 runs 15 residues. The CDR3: CASSEATGPHYGYTF. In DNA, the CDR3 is TGTGCCAGCAGTGAAGCAACAGGGCCACACTATGGCTACACCTTC.

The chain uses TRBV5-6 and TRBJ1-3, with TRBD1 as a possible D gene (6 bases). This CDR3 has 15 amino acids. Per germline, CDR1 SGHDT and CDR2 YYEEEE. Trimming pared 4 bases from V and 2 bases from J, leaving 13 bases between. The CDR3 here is CASSLLTGTGNTIYF. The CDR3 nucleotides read TGTGCCAGCAGCCTACTAACAGGGACTGGAAACACCATATATTTT.

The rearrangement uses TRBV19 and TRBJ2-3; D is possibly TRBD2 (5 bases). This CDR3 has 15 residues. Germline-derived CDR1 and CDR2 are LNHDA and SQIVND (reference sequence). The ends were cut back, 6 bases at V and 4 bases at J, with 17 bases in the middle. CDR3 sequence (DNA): TGTGCCAGTAGGACACAGTTACTAGGCGCAGATACGCAGTATTTT. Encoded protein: CASRTQLLGADTQYF.

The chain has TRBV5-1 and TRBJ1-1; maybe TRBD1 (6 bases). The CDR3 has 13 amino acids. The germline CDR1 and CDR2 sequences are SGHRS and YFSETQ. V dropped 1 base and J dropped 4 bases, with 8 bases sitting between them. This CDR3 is CASSLMDSTEAFF. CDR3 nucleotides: TGCGCCAGCAGCTTGATGGACAGCACTGAAGCTTTCTTT.

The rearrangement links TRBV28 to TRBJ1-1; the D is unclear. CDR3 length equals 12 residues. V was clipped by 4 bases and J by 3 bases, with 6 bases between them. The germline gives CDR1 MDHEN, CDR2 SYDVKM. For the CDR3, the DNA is TGTGCCAGCAGTTATGGGGACACTGAAGCTTTCTTT. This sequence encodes CASSYGDTEAFF.

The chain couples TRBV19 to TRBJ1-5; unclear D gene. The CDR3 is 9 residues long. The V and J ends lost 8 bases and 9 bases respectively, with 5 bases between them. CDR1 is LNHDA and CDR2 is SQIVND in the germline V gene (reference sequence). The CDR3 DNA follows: TGTGCCAGTGGTTGGCCCCAGCATTTT. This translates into CASGWPQHF.